A single sample is the source of the 28 T cell receptor beta chains below, sequenced in a study of OX40 agonist ivuxolimab in advanced cancers. The repertoire was sequenced with immunoSEQ multiplex PCR; TCRdb's copy has only in-frame clones and lacks some. The sample records about 50,000 clones, 70% to 80% being singletons. This specimen consisted of CD4+ or CD8+ T cells sorted from blood, obtained in a trial of the OX40 agonist ivuxolimab. The origin of the receptors is an adult with an advanced solid tumor such as melanoma, head and neck, liver or kidney cancer.

The gene calls are TRBV28 and TRBJ1-5, with unresolved D. Germline lookup yields CDR1 MDHEN and CDR2 SYDVKM. CDR3 length: 13 residues. V gave up 6 bases and J gave up 7 bases, with 13 bases separating them. CDR3 residues: CASSPGSEQPQHF. DNA of the CDR3: TGTGCCAGCAGCCCTGGGTCGGAACAGCCCCAGCATTTT.

This chain links TRBV10-3 with TRBJ2-7, with TRBD2 as a possible D gene (5 bases). CDR3 length equals 14 residues. Germline V gene sequence: CDR1 ENHRY, CDR2 SYGVKD. Trimming pared 6 bases from V and 4 bases from J, leaving 16 bases between. The CDR3 sequence: CAISAGPGGYEQYF. The CDR3 region has the DNA TGTGCCATCAGCGCCGGGCCAGGAGGATACGAGCAGTACTTC.

The chain employs TRBV7-6 and TRBJ2-1; no clear D. V dropped 0 bases and J dropped 9 bases, with 3 bases sitting between them. From germline, CDR1 is SGHVS and CDR2 FNYEAQ. CDR3 length: 11 residues. The DNA for the CDR3 is TGTGCCAGCAGCTTAGCCGGTGAGCAGTTCTTC. Translated, it gives CASSLAGEQFF.

This chain joins TRBV2 and TRBJ1-5; the match to TRBD1 covers 9 bases. Germline V lookup: CDR1 SNHLY, CDR2 FYNNEI. The V and J ends lost 8 bases and 6 bases, in that order; junction bases with no gene match: 2. The CDR3 has 12 residues. The CDR3 DNA sequence: TGTGCCAGCGGGGACAGGGCTCAGCCCCAGCATTTT. The encoded protein is CASGDRAQPQHF.

J is TRBJ2-1 and V is TRBV4-2, with TRBD2 matching 8 bases. The CDR3 is 14 residues long. Trimming removed 3 bases from V and 10 bases from J; junction bases left unmatched: 8. The germline V gene has CDR1 LGHNA and CDR2 YNFKEQ. This chain's CDR3 is CASSHGREGREQFF. CDR3 in DNA: TGTGCCAGCAGCCACGGGAGGGAGGGCCGGGAGCAGTTCTTC.

The CDR3 DNA sequence: TGTGCCAGCAGTCACCCGGGCGGTTACGAGCAGTACTTC. It codes for CASSHPGGYEQYF. The chain recombines TRBV27 with TRBJ2-7; D gene uncertain. The germline V gene has CDR1 MNHEY and CDR2 SMNVEV (reference sequence). Trimming stripped 5 bases from V and 4 bases from J, with 12 bases between. CDR3 length equals 13 residues.

The chain combines TRBV5-4 with TRBJ1-4; perhaps TRBD1 as D (6 bases). Germline CDR1 SGHNT, CDR2 YYREEE (reference sequence). Trimming took 0 bases from V and 0 from J, leaving 9 bases between them. The CDR3 runs to 16 residues. The CDR3 spells CASSLGGGATNEKLFF. DNA of the CDR3: TGTGCCAGCAGCTTGGGAGGGGGAGCAACTAATGAAAAACTGTTTTTT.

The gene calls are TRBV7-2 and TRBJ1-4; D is ambiguous. Looked up from germline, CDR1 is SGHTA and CDR2 is FQGNSA. This CDR3 contains 13 residues. V gave up 2 bases and J gave up 6 bases, with 7 bases separating them. CDR3 DNA sequence: TGTGCCAGCAGCTTAAGAGGGTATGAAAAACTGTTTTTT. Translating gives CASSLRGYEKLFF.

J is TRBJ1-2 and V is TRBV7-9; no clear D. Germline V gene lookup returns CDR1 SEHNR and CDR2 FQNEAQ (reference sequence). This CDR3 is built from 13 residues. Trimming cost V 4 bases and J 1 base, with 7 bases left between them. For the CDR3, the DNA is TGTGCCAGCAGCTCTAACCATAACTATGGCTACACCTTC. Amino acid sequence: CASSSNHNYGYTF.

V and J are TRBV7-3 and TRBJ2-3; TRBD1 matches at 8 bases. Germline V lookup: CDR1 SGHTA, CDR2 FQGTGA. The V gene end was trimmed by 2 bases and the J gene end by 1 base; junction bases not matched to a gene: 2. The CDR3 is 15 residues long. Here the CDR3 DNA reads TGTGCCAGCAGCTTAGTACAGGGGGGCACAGATACGCAGTATTTT. It is translated as CASSLVQGGTDTQYF. Full variable domain (outside the CDR3, taken from reference TRBV7-3 and TRBJ2-3): GAGVSQTPSNKVTEKGKYVELRCDPISGHTALYWYRQSLGQGPEFLIYFQGTGAADDSGLPNDRFFAVRPEGSVSTLKIQRTERGDSAVYLCASSLVQGGTDTQYFGPGTRLTVL.

The rearrangement joins TRBV4-1 to TRBJ1-1; D remains unclear. The CDR3 has 14 residues. V was trimmed by 5 bases and J by 4 bases, leaving 14 bases between them. Germline V gene lookup returns CDR1 MGHRA and CDR2 YSYEKL. This chain's CDR3 is CASSMTPWSTEAFF. In nucleotides, the CDR3 is TGCGCCAGCAGCATGACCCCGTGGAGCACTGAAGCTTTCTTT.

The V gene is TRBV4-1, the J gene TRBJ1-2, with unresolved D. V shed 0 bases and J shed 1 base, with 15 bases lying between them. Germline lookup yields CDR1 MGHRA and CDR2 YSYEKL. The CDR3 length is 17 residues. This chain's CDR3 is CASSQEAVQSFNYGYTF. The DNA of the CDR3 is TGCGCCAGCAGCCAAGAAGCGGTACAGTCGTTTAACTATGGCTACACCTTC.

The chain joins TRBV20-1 to TRBJ2-1, with D hard to call. Trimming removed 6 bases at V and 7 bases at J, with 7 bases between. The germline CDR1 and CDR2 sequences are DFQATT and SNEGSKA (reference sequence). This CDR3 has 10 amino acids. The CDR3 region has the DNA TGCAGTGCCGAGAGGAATGAGCAGTTCTTC. It is translated as CSAERNEQFF.

V is TRBV27 and J is TRBJ2-2; 8 positions match TRBD2. Unmatched junction bases numbered 5, after V lost 8 bases and J lost 3 bases. The germline gives CDR1 MNHEY, CDR2 SMNVEV (reference sequence). This CDR3 is built from 14 residues. The chain's CDR3 is CASREGWDTGELFF. For the CDR3, the DNA is TGTGCCAGCCGGGAGGGGTGGGACACCGGGGAGCTGTTTTTT.

The chain combines TRBV7-2 with TRBJ2-4; D is ambiguous. V lost 5 bases to trimming and J lost 0 bases, with 17 bases between them. The CDR3 has 17 amino acids. Germline loops: CDR1 SGHTA, CDR2 FQGNSA. The CDR3, as DNA: TGTGCCAGCAGCCCAACAGAGTTCCCACTAGCCAAAAACATTCAGTACTTC. Amino acid sequence: CASSPTEFPLAKNIQYF.

The rearrangement links TRBV28 to TRBJ2-1; 11 bases fit TRBD2. Trimming at V came to 7 bases and at J to 5 bases, leaving 7 bases not matched to a gene. Germline V gives CDR1 MDHEN, CDR2 SYDVKM. This CDR3 comprises 15 residues. This CDR3 reads CASTSASGGNNEQFF. The DNA for the CDR3 is TGTGCCAGCACCTCGGCTAGCGGGGGGAACAATGAGCAGTTCTTC.

This sequence joins TRBV4-1 and TRBJ2-1; D not certain. Germline V gene lookup returns CDR1 MGHRA and CDR2 YSYEKL. V dropped 5 bases and J dropped 2 bases, with 10 bases sitting between them. The CDR3 length is 14 residues. Here the CDR3 reads CASSRERTYNEQFF. In DNA, the CDR3 is TGCGCCAGCAGCAGAGAGAGAACCTACAATGAGCAGTTCTTC.

The chain links TRBV7-2 to TRBJ2-1; tentative D call: TRBD2 (6 bases). Trimming removed 5 bases at V and 0 bases at J, with 11 bases between. This CDR3 spans 15 amino acids. In germline, CDR1 is SGHTA, CDR2 FQGNSA. CDR3: CASSPGTFSYNEQFF. The CDR3 nucleotides read TGTGCCAGCAGCCCAGGGACTTTCTCCTACAATGAGCAGTTCTTC.

This chain joins TRBV7-2 and TRBJ1-3; possible D gene TRBD1, 6 bases. CDR1 SGHTA and CDR2 FQGNSA come from the germline V gene. Trimming pared 5 bases from V and 4 bases from J, leaving 12 bases between. This CDR3 is 14 amino acids long. The CDR3 sequence is CASSEQGWGNTIYF. In DNA, the CDR3 is TGTGCCAGCAGCGAACAGGGTTGGGGAAACACCATATATTTT.

The chain is built from TRBV18 and TRBJ2-6; D is possibly TRBD1 or TRBD2 (5 bases each). From germline, CDR1 is KGHSH and CDR2 LQKENI. The V gene lost 8 bases and the J gene lost 2 bases, with 19 bases spanning the gap. This CDR3 spans 17 amino acids. The CDR3 DNA reads TGTGCCAGCGCCCCGCCGGGACCTCCTCCTGGGGCCAACGTCCTGACTTTC. This codes for CASAPPGPPPGANVLTF.

This clone was observed a single time. The chain combines TRBV19 with TRBJ2-4; D is perhaps TRBD1 (6 bases). Germline CDR1 and CDR2: LNHDA and SQIVND (reference sequence). V lost 5 bases and J 1 base, leaving 12 bases between the germline ends. This CDR3 has 15 amino acids. CDR3 nucleotide sequence: TGTGCCAGTAGTCCCCTCGACAGGGCCAAAAACATTCAGTACTTC. Translation: CASSPLDRAKNIQYF.

This chain joins TRBV6-5 and TRBJ1-1; 8 nucleotides agree with TRBD1. CDR3 length equals 14 residues. V lost 5 bases and J lost 6; bases outside the gene matches: 8. Germline-derived CDR1 and CDR2 are MNHEY and SVGAGI. The CDR3, as DNA: TGTGCCAGCAGTCACGGACAGGGTTCGGCTGAAGCTTTCTTT. Protein product: CASSHGQGSAEAFF.

This rearrangement joins TRBV6-5 to TRBJ1-1; D is unresolved. Germline-derived CDR1 and CDR2 are MNHEY and SVGAGI. V was pared by 5 bases and J by 4 bases, with 11 bases between. This CDR3 contains 13 residues. CDR3 DNA: TGTGCCAGCAGTGAAAAGGGAGGCACTGAAGCTTTCTTT. Amino acid sequence: CASSEKGGTEAFF.

The chain has TRBV4-1 and TRBJ1-5; TRBD1 matches 9 bases. Trimming at V came to 2 bases and at J to 5 bases, leaving 10 bases not matched to a gene. Germline V gene sequence: CDR1 MGHRA, CDR2 YSYEKL. The CDR3 contains 17 residues. The CDR3: CASSQSWTGVRYQPQHF. For the CDR3, the DNA is TGCGCCAGCAGCCAATCCTGGACAGGGGTTAGGTATCAGCCCCAGCATTTT.

J is TRBJ2-1 and V is TRBV29-1; no firm D call. The CDR3 loop spans 11 amino acids. Germline V gives CDR1 SQVTM, CDR2 ANQGSEA. With 4 bases removed from V and 10 bases from J, the gap between germline ends came to 11 bases. Written as DNA, the CDR3 is TGCAGCGTTGTCGGGTTAGGGGAGCAGTTCTTC. Translated, it gives CSVVGLGEQFF.

V and J are TRBV27 and TRBJ1-5, with D tentatively TRBD1 (6 bases). Trimming took off 6 bases at V and 1 base at J, with 19 bases between the two ends. There are 17 residues in the CDR3. Looked up from germline, CDR1 is MNHEY and CDR2 is SMNVEV (reference sequence). The CDR3 DNA reads as TGTGCCAGCAGCCCCCGGGGACAAGGAATAAGCAATCAGCCCCAGCATTTT. Amino acid sequence: CASSPRGQGISNQPQHF.

This chain links TRBV5-8 with TRBJ2-5; D may be TRBD1 (7 bases). Germline V gene sequence: CDR1 SGHTS, CDR2 YDEGEE. Between the trimmed V and J ends, which lost 1 base and 4 bases, there was a span of 11 bases. The CDR3 sequence is 14 residues long. The CDR3 sequence is CASSLRQGGETQYF. CDR3 in DNA: TGTGCCAGCAGCTTGAGACAGGGAGGAGAGACCCAGTACTTC. The full variable domain, rest sourced from reference TRBV5-8 and TRBJ2-5, is EAGVTQSPTHLIKTRGQQATLRCSPISGHTSVYWYQQALGLGLQFLLWYDEGEERNRGNFPPRFSGRQFPNYSSELNVNALELEDSALYLCASSLRQGGETQYFGPGTRLLVL.

This chain joins TRBV6-1 and TRBJ1-5, with D unresolved. Germline V lookup: CDR1 MNHNS, CDR2 SASEGT. With 1 base removed from V and 3 bases from J, the gap between germline ends came to 10 bases. This CDR3 region has 15 residues. The CDR3 reads CASSEVGKLNQPQHF. CDR3 bases: TGTGCCAGCAGTGAAGTGGGCAAACTCAATCAGCCCCAGCATTTT.